This section outlines one T cell receptor (beta chain) sequence together with its context. Germline values: CDR1 DFQATT, CDR2 SNEGSKA (reference sequence). The CDR3 contains 13 residues. Deletions cut 6 bases from V and 2 bases from J, with 13 bases between. RNA, at about 0.45 to 1 ug, was reverse transcribed with random hexamers. Amplification of the TCR beta CDR3 was carried out by immunoSEQ multiplex PCR, which spanned a total of 54 Vbeta and 13 Jbeta segments. TCRdb fed the immunoSEQ multiplex PCR reads into MiXCR, producing one record per CDR3 protein. The sample shows approximately 170,000 distinct CDR3 sequences, just over 90% of them seen only once. This specimen comes from a study of CD8 T cells in Susac syndrome. TCR beta from blood CD8+ and CD4+ T cells was sequenced. TEMRA cells were FACS-enriched, and CD8+ and CD4+ T cells were isolated negatively.

V gene TRBV20-1 combines with J gene TRBJ2-5; TRBD1 or TRBD2 may be the D gene (5 bases each). Sequencing used CD4+ T cells from PBMCs. This sequence originates from a human donor in good health. CDR3 amino acids: CSAFRDGQETQYF. The CDR3 DNA follows: TGCAGTGCCTTCCGGGACGGTCAAGAGACCCAGTACTTC.